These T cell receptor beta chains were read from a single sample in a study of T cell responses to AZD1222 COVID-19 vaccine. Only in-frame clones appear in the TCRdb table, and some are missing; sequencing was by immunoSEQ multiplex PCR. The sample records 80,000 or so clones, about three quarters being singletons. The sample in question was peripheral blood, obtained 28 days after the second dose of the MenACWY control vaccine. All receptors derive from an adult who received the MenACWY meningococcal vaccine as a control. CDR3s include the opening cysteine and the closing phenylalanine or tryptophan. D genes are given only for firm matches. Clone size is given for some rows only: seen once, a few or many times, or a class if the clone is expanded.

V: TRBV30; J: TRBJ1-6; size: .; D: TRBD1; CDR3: CAWSQGGFNSPLHF; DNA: TGTGCCTGGAGTCAAGGGGGCTTTAATTCACCCCTCCACTTT
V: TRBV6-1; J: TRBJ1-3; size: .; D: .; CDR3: CASSEQTDSGNTIYF; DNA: TGTGCCAGCAGTGAGCAGACAGACTCTGGAAACACCATATATTTT
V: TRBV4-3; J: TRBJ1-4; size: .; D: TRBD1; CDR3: CASSQNRGAKEKLFF; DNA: TGCGCCAGCAGCCAGAACAGGGGGGCGAAGGAAAAACTGTTTTTT
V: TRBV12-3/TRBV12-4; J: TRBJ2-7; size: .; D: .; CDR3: CASSQQQGYEQYF; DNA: TGTGCCAGCAGTCAACAACAGGGCTACGAGCAGTACTTC
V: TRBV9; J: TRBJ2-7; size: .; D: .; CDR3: CASSSSTGRGEQYF; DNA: TGTGCCAGCAGCTCCTCAACCGGGAGAGGCGAGCAGTACTTC
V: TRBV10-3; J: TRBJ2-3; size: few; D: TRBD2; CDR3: CAISESPGTSGGQYTDTQYF; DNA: TGTGCCATCAGTGAGTCACCCGGGACTAGCGGGGGGCAATACACAGATACGCAGTATTTT
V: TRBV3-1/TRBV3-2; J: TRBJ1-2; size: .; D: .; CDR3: CASSQDTSGPRGGYTF; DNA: TGTGCCAGCAGCCAAGATACGTCGGGGCCTAGGGGGGGCTACACCTTC
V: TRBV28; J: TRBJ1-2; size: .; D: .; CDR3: CASSSLLSYGGYTF; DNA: TGTGCCAGCAGTTCCCTACTCTCATACGGGGGCTACACCTTC
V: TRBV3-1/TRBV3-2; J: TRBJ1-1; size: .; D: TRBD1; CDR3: CASSQGQGTEAFF; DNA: TGTGCCAGCAGCCAAGGACAGGGGACTGAAGCTTTCTTT
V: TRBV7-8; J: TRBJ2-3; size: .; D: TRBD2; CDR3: CASSLGGFRTDTQYF; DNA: TGTGCCAGCAGCTTGGGGGGGTTCCGCACAGATACGCAGTATTTT
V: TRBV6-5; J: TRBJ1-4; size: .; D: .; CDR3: CASKQGSEKLFF; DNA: TGTGCCAGCAAGCAGGGATCTGAAAAACTGTTTTTT
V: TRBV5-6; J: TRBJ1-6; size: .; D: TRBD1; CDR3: CASSPGQGNSPLHF; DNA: TGTGCCAGCAGCCCGGGACAGGGAAATTCACCCCTCCACTTT
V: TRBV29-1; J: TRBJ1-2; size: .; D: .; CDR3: CSVGSGVSLGYTF; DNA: TGCAGCGTGGGATCAGGGGTTTCTCTCGGCTACACCTTC
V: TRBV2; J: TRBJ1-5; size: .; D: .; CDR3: CASSWGGASQPQHF; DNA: TGTGCCAGCTCTTGGGGGGGGGCGAGTCAGCCCCAGCATTTT
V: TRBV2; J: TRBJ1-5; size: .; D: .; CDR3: CASSEIGGQPQHF; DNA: TGTGCCAGCAGTGAGATCGGGGGTCAGCCCCAGCATTTT
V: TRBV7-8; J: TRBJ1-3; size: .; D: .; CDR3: CASSSGPSSGNTIYF; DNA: TGTGCCAGCAGCAGCGGCCCGTCCTCTGGAAACACCATATATTTT
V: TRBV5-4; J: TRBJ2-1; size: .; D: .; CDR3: CASSPENSYNEQFF; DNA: TGTGCCAGCAGCCCAGAAAACTCCTACAATGAGCAGTTCTTC
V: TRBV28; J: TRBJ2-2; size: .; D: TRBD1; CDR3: CASSTKAPGQGSGELFF; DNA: TGTGCCAGCAGTACCAAAGCTCCGGGACAGGGATCCGGGGAGCTGTTTTTT
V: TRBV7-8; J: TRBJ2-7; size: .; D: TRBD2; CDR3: CASSPSGLAVSSYEQYF; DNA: TGTGCCAGCAGCCCTTCGGGACTAGCCGTTAGCTCCTACGAGCAGTACTTC
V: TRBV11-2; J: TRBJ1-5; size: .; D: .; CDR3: CASSLGGGAGQPQHF; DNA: TGTGCCAGCAGCTTGGGCGGGGGGGCAGGTCAGCCCCAGCATTTT
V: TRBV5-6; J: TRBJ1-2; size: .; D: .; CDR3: CASSLNAGINYGYTF; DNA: TGTGCCAGCAGCTTGAACGCAGGTATTAACTATGGCTACACCTTC
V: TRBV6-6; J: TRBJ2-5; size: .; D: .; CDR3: CASMGFQETQYF; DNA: TGTGCCAGCATGGGATTCCAAGAGACCCAGTACTTC
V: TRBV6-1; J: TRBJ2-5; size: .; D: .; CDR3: CASSEAGMSGETQYF; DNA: TGTGCCAGCAGTGAAGCCGGCATGTCAGGGGAGACCCAGTACTTC
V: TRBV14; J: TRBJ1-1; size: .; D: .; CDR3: CASSQVTGFTEAFF; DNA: TGTGCCAGCAGCCAAGTAACAGGGTTCACTGAAGCTTTCTTT
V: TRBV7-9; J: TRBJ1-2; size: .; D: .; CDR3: CASRKDNYGYTF; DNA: TGTGCCAGCAGGAAAGATAACTATGGCTACACCTTC
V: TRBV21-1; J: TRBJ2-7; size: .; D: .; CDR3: CASKTGTPSYEQYF; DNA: TGTGCCAGCAAGACCGGGACCCCTTCCTACGAGCAGTACTTC
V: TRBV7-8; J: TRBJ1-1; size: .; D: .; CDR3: CASSLDNIRGRTEAFF; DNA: TGTGCCAGCAGCTTAGATAATATCAGGGGCCGGACTGAAGCTTTCTTT
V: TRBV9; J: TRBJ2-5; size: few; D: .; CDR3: CASSVGLRGETQYF; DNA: TGTGCCAGCAGCGTAGGCCTACGGGGAGAGACCCAGTACTTC
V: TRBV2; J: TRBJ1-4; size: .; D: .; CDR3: CASSTTQGTEKLFF; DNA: TGTGCCAGCAGTACTACGCAGGGGACTGAAAAACTGTTTTTT
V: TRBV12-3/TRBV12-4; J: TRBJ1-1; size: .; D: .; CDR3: CASSLGAEAFF; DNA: TGTGCCAGCAGTTTAGGTGCTGAAGCTTTCTTT
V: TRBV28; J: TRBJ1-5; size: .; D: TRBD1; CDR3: CASSNGQVNQPQHF; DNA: TGTGCCAGCAGCAACGGACAGGTCAATCAGCCCCAGCATTTT
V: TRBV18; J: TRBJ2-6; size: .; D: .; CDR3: CASSPGSSGANVLTF; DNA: TGTGCCAGCTCACCAGGGAGCTCTGGGGCCAACGTCCTGACTTTC
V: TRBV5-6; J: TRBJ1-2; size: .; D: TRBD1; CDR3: CASSPTGDRDGNYGYTF; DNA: TGTGCCAGCAGCCCAACCGGGGACAGGGACGGAAACTATGGCTACACCTTC
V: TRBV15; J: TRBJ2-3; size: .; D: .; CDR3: CATSREGTADTQYF; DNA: TGTGCCACCAGCAGAGAAGGGACGGCAGATACGCAGTATTTT
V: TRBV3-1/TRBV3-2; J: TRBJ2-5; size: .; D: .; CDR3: CASSQDEGTQYF; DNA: TGTGCCAGCAGCCAAGACGAGGGGACCCAGTACTTC
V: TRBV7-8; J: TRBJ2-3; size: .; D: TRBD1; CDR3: CASSLDETGGFSTDTQYF; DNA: TGTGCCAGCAGCTTAGACGAGACAGGGGGCTTTAGCACAGATACGCAGTATTTT
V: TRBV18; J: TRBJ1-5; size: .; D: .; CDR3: CASSPSTVGNQPQHF; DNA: TGTGCCAGCTCACCCTCGACAGTAGGCAATCAGCCCCAGCATTTT
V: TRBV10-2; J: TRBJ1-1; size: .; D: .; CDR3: CASSDRGITEAFF; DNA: TGCGCCAGCAGTGATAGAGGGATCACTGAAGCTTTCTTT
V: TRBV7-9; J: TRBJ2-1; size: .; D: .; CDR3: CASSLRGGRNEQFF; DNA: TGTGCCAGCAGCTTAAGGGGGGGCCGCAATGAGCAGTTCTTC
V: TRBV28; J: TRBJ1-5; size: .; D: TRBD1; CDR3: CASRRQGISYQPQHF; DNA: TGTGCCAGCAGAAGACAGGGGATTTCGTATCAGCCCCAGCATTTT
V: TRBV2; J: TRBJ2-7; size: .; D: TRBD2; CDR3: CASMPGLATYEQYF; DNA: TGTGCCAGCATGCCGGGACTAGCGACCTACGAGCAGTACTTC
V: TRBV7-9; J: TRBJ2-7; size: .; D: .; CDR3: CASSLSSEGHEQYF; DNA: TGTGCCAGCAGCTTAAGTTCAGAGGGCCACGAGCAGTACTTC
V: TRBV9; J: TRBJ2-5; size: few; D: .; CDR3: CASSPGGGGKETQYF; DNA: TGTGCCAGCAGCCCCGGTGGGGGCGGCAAAGAGACCCAGTACTTC